Shown below are 29 T cell receptor beta chains from a single sample sequenced in a study of preoperative IRX-2 immunotherapy in early breast cancer. Documented treatment: preoperative locoregional IRX-2 cytokine immunotherapy. Here immunoSEQ multiplex PCR was the method, and the copy in TCRdb shows in-frame clones only, minus some. The sample contains roughly 34,000 clones, 85% to 90% of which appear only once. This material consisted of tumor tissue, taken after IRX-2 immunotherapy. These receptors originate from a human donor with breast cancer.

This clone has only a few counts. In nucleotides, the CDR3 is TGTGCCAGCAGCTTTTCGGACAGGGTTGGTGGCTACACCTTC. Encoded protein: CASSFSDRVGGYTF. This rearrangement joins TRBV11-3 to TRBJ1-2, with TRBD1 matching over 8 bases. The CDR3 sequence is 14 residues long. Germline lookup yields CDR1 SGHNT and CDR2 YENEEA. Unmatched junction bases numbered 7, after V lost 3 bases and J lost 7 bases.

CDR3 sequence: CASSSPSGPWGTEAFF. Here the CDR3 DNA reads TGTGCCAGCAGCTCCCCTTCGGGACCTTGGGGCACTGAAGCTTTCTTT. The rearrangement uses TRBV7-6 and TRBJ1-1; TRBD1 is a possible D gene (5 bases). The V end lost 4 bases, the J end lost 4 bases, and 19 bases lay between the germline ends. The CDR3 length is 16 residues. Per the germline V gene, CDR1 is SGHVS and CDR2 is FNYEAQ.

This clone was seen a few times. The gene calls are TRBV12-2 and TRBJ2-2. TRBV12-2 is a pseudogene. This CDR3 spans 15 amino acids. CDR3 in amino acids: CATRSWVENTGELFF. CDR3 DNA: TGTGCCACCCGAAGTTGGGTTGAAAACACCGGGGAGCTGTTTTTT.

The chain recombines TRBV28 with TRBJ2-7, with D uncertain. CDR1 is MDHEN and CDR2 is SYDVKM in the germline V gene. This CDR3 has 15 residues. V lost 2 bases and J lost 4, with 15 bases in between. CDR3 loop: CASSLSHTLGYEQYF. The CDR3 nucleotides are TGTGCCAGCAGTTTAAGCCACACCCTGGGGTACGAGCAGTACTTC.

The rearrangement links TRBV11-3 to TRBJ2-7; 8 bases are a match to TRBD2. With V trimmed by 3 bases and J by 3 bases, 4 bases remained unmatched. CDR1 and CDR2 from the germline V gene are SGHNT and YENEEA. This CDR3 region has 14 residues. CDR3 residues: CASSLMSGSYEQYF. CDR3 nucleotide sequence: TGTGCCAGCAGCTTGATGAGCGGGAGCTACGAGCAGTACTTC.

The genes are TRBV18 and TRBJ1-3; D remains unclear. This CDR3 spans 17 amino acids. CDR1 is KGHSH and CDR2 is LQKENI in the germline V gene. Between the trimmed V and J ends, which lost 2 bases and 4 bases, there was a span of 18 bases. In DNA form, the CDR3 reads TGTGCCAGCTCACCATTAATGGAGGGCAAATCCGGAAACACCATATATTTT. This gives the protein CASSPLMEGKSGNTIYF.

V usage is TRBV11-3 and J usage is TRBJ2-7, with a possible D match to TRBD2 (7 bases). V was cut by 5 bases and J by 5 bases, with 19 bases left in between. Germline loops: CDR1 SGHNT, CDR2 YENEEA. The CDR3 runs to 15 residues. This CDR3 is CASSLAGRGRDEQYV. The DNA of the CDR3 is TGTGCCAGCAGCCTGGCCGGGCGGGGGCGCGACGAGCAGTACGTC.

V usage is TRBV11-3 and J usage is TRBJ1-6; 7 bases agree with TRBD1. From germline, CDR1 is SGHNT and CDR2 YENEEA. The CDR3 is 16 amino acids. V was clipped by 3 bases and J by 10 bases; unmatched bases: 12. The DNA of the CDR3 is TGTGCCAGCAGCTTCCAGGGGGGAGGTTCTGGATCACCCCTCCACTTT. It yields the protein CASSFQGGGSGSPLHF.

This chain joins TRBV23-1 and TRBJ2-1; D ambiguous. TRBV23-1 is designated an ORF whose function remains uncertain. Trimming removed 6 bases at V and 0 bases at J, with 12 bases between. The CDR3 length is 15 residues. As DNA, the CDR3 is TGCGCCAGCAGCCAAGGAACCTACTCCTACAATGAGCAGTTCTTC. Translated: CASSQGTYSYNEQFF.

With regard to this clone: The junction departs from germline at one end; a sequencing error may be responsible. V gene TRBV15 combines with J gene TRBJ2-7; the D gene is possibly TRBD2 (6 bases). The CDR3 length is 15 residues. The germline CDR1 and CDR2 sequences are LNHNV and YYDKDF (reference sequence). In nucleotides, the CDR3 is TGTGCCAGCAGCTTGGTTGGTAGCGGTGGTTACGAGCAGTACTTC. Amino acids: CASSLVGSGGYEQYF.

J is TRBJ2-3 and V is TRBV9; 9 bases map to TRBD1. The length of the CDR3 is 16 residues. CDR1 is SGDLS, CDR2 YYNGEE, per germline. After removal of 5 bases from V and 4 bases from J, the junction contained 11 bases not matched to a gene. CDR3 sequence: CASSGTGTGFSDTQYF. The CDR3 bases are TGTGCCAGCAGTGGTACCGGGACAGGGTTTTCAGATACGCAGTATTTT.

The V and J genes are TRBV5-1 and TRBJ1-1; D ambiguous. The V gene's germline CDR1 is SGHRS and CDR2 YFSETQ. The CDR3 is 16 residues long. Between the trimmed V and J ends, which lost 0 bases and 3 bases, there was a span of 15 bases. The CDR3 DNA follows: TGCGCCAGCAGCTTGGCCTACTCGGGAATGGACACTGAAGCTTTCTTT. This gives the protein CASSLAYSGMDTEAFF.

This clone was counted between two and nine times. The chain employs TRBV28 and TRBJ2-3, with 7 bases fitting TRBD1. Looked up from germline, CDR1 is MDHEN and CDR2 is SYDVKM. The V segment lost 3 bases and the J segment 5 bases; nucleotides outside the gene matches: 5. This CDR3 has 14 amino acids. CDR3 in amino acids: CASSFVRGLDTQYF. The CDR3 region has the DNA TGTGCCAGCAGTTTCGTAAGGGGGCTAGATACGCAGTATTTT.

V and J are TRBV5-1 and TRBJ2-6, with D possibly TRBD2 on 5 matching bases. V lost 5 bases and J 0 bases, leaving 24 bases between the germline ends. The CDR3 is made up of 20 amino acids. Per the germline V gene, CDR1 is SGHRS and CDR2 is YFSETQ. The CDR3 sequence: CASSSTSLKRAPSGANVLTF. The CDR3, as DNA: TGCGCCAGCAGTTCCACTTCCCTGAAGAGGGCCCCCTCTGGGGCCAACGTCCTGACTTTC.

Details on this clone: Mismatch with germline at one junction end may stem from a read error. The chain employs TRBV11-3 and TRBJ1-2; perhaps TRBD1 as D (6 bases). Germline CDR1 reads SGHNT; CDR2 reads YENEEA. The CDR3 totals 16 residues. The CDR3 reads CASSPPPQGRLYGYTF. In nucleotides, the CDR3 is TGTGCCAGCAGCCCCCCCCCGCAGGGGCGGCTCTATGGCTACACTTTC.

The V call is TRBV7-7, the J call TRBJ2-7; D ambiguous. The CDR3 runs to 14 residues. CDR1 is SSHAT and CDR2 is FNYEAQ in the germline V gene (reference sequence). Trimming took off 1 base at V and 3 bases at J, with 10 bases between the two ends. The CDR3 loop reads CASSLDGRNYEQYF. The CDR3 coding sequence is TGTGCCAGCAGCTTAGACGGACGGAACTACGAGCAGTACTTC.

The chain recombines TRBV7-6 with TRBJ2-7, with a possible D match to TRBD2 (6 bases). The CDR3 covers 16 residues. The germline V gene has CDR1 SGHVS and CDR2 FNYEAQ. Trimming cost V 3 bases and J 3 bases, with 18 bases left between them. This CDR3 reads CASSFLLRGLLYEQYV. CDR3 nucleotide sequence: TGTGCCAGCAGCTTCCTTCTCCGGGGACTCCTCTACGAGCAGTACGTC.

The gene calls are TRBV6-8 and TRBJ1-2; 8 nucleotides align to TRBD1. Per germline, CDR1 MNHGY and CDR2 SAAAGT. The CDR3 is 13 amino acids. J gave up 0 bases and V 10 bases, and 4 bases lay outside the gene matches. CDR3 sequence (DNA): TGTGCCACCGGGACAGGTTCTAACTATGGCTACACCTTC. Translating it yields CATGTGSNYGYTF.

The CDR3 bases are TGTGCCAGCAGCTTCCCCGGGACAGAGGTCCACGAGCAGTACTTC. Translated, it gives CASSFPGTEVHEQYF. V usage is TRBV11-3 and J usage is TRBJ2-7; 7 positions agree with TRBD1. V was pared by 3 bases and J by 5 bases, with 10 bases of the junction left unmatched. The CDR3 is 15 amino acids. Germline V gene data show CDR1 as SGHNT and CDR2 as YENEEA.

The chain links TRBV5-1 to TRBJ1-4; D unclear. The CDR3 runs 16 residues. Trimming cost V 0 bases and J 8 bases, with 17 bases left between them. Germline V gives CDR1 SGHRS, CDR2 YFSETQ. The CDR3 here is CASSLGTNSRYEKLFF. The CDR3 DNA sequence: TGCGCCAGCAGCTTGGGTACGAACTCCCGGTACGAAAAACTGTTTTTT.

The chain couples TRBV6-8 to TRBJ1-1, with 7 bases lining up with TRBD1. This CDR3 has 14 amino acids. With V trimmed by 5 bases and J by 5 bases, 8 bases remained unmatched. Germline values: CDR1 MNHGY, CDR2 SAAAGT. The CDR3 region is CASSTVGQETEAFF. DNA of the CDR3: TGTGCCAGCAGTACCGTCGGACAGGAGACTGAAGCTTTCTTT.

The chain links TRBV5-1 to TRBJ1-1; unclear D gene. This CDR3 is built from 14 residues. CDR1 and CDR2 (germline): SGHRS, YFSETQ. With 0 bases removed from V and 0 bases from J, the gap between germline ends came to 6 bases. CDR3 in amino acids: CASSLGSMNTEAFF. The CDR3 bases are TGCGCCAGCAGCTTGGGGTCAATGAACACTGAAGCTTTCTTT.

The rearrangement joins TRBV19 to TRBJ1-3; D remains unclear. Germline V lookup: CDR1 LNHDA, CDR2 SQIVND (reference sequence). The CDR3 totals 15 residues. Trimming pared 4 bases from V and 0 bases from J, leaving 10 bases between. The CDR3 nucleotides read TGTGCCAGTAGTACTGGACCGAGCTCTGGAAACACCATATATTTT. It is translated as CASSTGPSSGNTIYF.

The chain couples TRBV19 to TRBJ1-4; TRBD1 might be the D (5 bases). This CDR3 is 13 amino acids long. V was clipped by 5 bases and J by 3 bases, with 7 bases between them. From germline, CDR1 is LNHDA and CDR2 SQIVND (reference sequence). DNA for the CDR3: TGTGCCAGTAGTGGGGGTGCTAATGAAAAACTGTTTTTT. It specifies CASSGGANEKLFF.

This sequence joins TRBV10-1 and TRBJ2-1; 8 bases match TRBD1. V dropped 7 bases and J dropped 3; count of bases not matched to a gene: 5. CDR3 size: 14 residues. Germline V gives CDR1 WNHNN, CDR2 SYGVQD (reference sequence). This chain's CDR3 is CASTRTGNYNEQFF. DNA of the CDR3: TGCGCCAGCACTAGGACAGGGAACTACAATGAGCAGTTCTTC.

The chain carries TRBV11-3 and TRBJ2-7; D uncertain. Germline CDR1 reads SGHNT; CDR2 reads YENEEA. The CDR3 runs 14 residues. V lost 4 bases and J lost 2, with 12 bases in between. The CDR3 is CASSYGVATYEQYV. The CDR3 nucleotides read TGTGCCAGCAGCTACGGAGTAGCAACCTACGAGCAGTACGTC.

The chain couples TRBV7-1 to TRBJ2-5, with 7 bases aligning to TRBD2. TRBV7-1 is assigned to the ORF class and has an uncertain function. The CDR3 runs 16 residues. Trimming cost V 5 bases and J 2 bases; bases outside gene matches: 11. The CDR3 DNA reads as TGTGCCAGCAGCCCCGTTCCAGGACTAGGACAAGAGACCCAGTACTTC. This gives the protein CASSPVPGLGQETQYF.

The chain carries TRBV11-3 and TRBJ1-2; possibly TRBD1 for D (6 bases). V was pared by 0 bases and J by 8 bases, with 13 bases between. In germline, CDR1 is SGHNT, CDR2 YENEEA. CDR3 length: 14 residues. In DNA form, the CDR3 reads TGTGCCAGCAGCTTAGAGCAGGGGCTCGCCGGCTACACCTTC. It specifies CASSLEQGLAGYTF.

This chain uses TRBV23-1 with TRBJ2-1; 7 bases line up with TRBD2. TRBV23-1 is an open reading frame, and its role is uncertain. The CDR3 has 14 amino acids. Trimming at V came to 6 bases and at J to 4 bases, leaving 6 bases not matched to a gene. This CDR3 reads CASSRTSVYNEQFF. The CDR3 nucleotides are TGCGCCAGCAGCCGGACTAGTGTTTACAATGAGCAGTTCTTC.